This T cell receptor (beta chain) was recorded in a study of CD8 T cells in Susac syndrome. Overall study context: Intravenous immunoglobulin alone or corticosteroids were being given to patients with Susac syndrome at blood draw, unless they were therapy-naive.

Reverse transcription of roughly 0.5 to 1 ug RNA used random hexamers. MiXCR was run by TCRdb on the immunoSEQ multiplex PCR reads, yielding one entry per CDR3 protein. The sample lists about 82,000 distinct CDR3 sequences, about 96% occurring once. Study outcomes and limitations: There were over 15 Susac-specific public clones in total CD8+ repertoires and five or six in CD8+ TEMRA repertoires.

Points on this clonotype: Its antigen remains unidentified.

Sequencing of TCR beta covered CD8+ and CD4+ T cells obtained from blood. The CDR3 sequence is 11 residues long. Trimming shortened V by 4 bases and J by 11 bases, and 14 bases separated the two germline ends. Per germline, CDR1 GTSNPN and CDR2 SVGIG (reference sequence). The sequence was obtained from a human donor with Susac syndrome. The rearrangement uses TRBV30 and TRBJ1-1, with D perhaps TRBD1 (5 bases). Sequenced: CD8+ T cells from PBMCs. The CDR3 DNA is TGTGCCTGGACCCGGGGCGTGCGGGCTTTCTTT. It translates to CAWTRGVRAFF.